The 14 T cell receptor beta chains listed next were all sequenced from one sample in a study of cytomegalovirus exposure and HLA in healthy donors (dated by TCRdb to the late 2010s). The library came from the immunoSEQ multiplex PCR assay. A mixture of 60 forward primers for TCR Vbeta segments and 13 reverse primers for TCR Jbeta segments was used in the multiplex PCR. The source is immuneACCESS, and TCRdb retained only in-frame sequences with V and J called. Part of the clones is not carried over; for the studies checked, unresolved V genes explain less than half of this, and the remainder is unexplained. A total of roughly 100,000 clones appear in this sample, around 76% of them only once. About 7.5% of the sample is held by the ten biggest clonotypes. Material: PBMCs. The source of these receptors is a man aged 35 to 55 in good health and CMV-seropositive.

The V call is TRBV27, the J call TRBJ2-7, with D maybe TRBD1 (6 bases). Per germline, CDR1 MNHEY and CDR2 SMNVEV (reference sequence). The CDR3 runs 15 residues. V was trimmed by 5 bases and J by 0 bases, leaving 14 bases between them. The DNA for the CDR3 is TGTGCCAGCAGTCCCTCAACAGGGAACTCCTACGAGCAGTACTTC. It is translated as CASSPSTGNSYEQYF.

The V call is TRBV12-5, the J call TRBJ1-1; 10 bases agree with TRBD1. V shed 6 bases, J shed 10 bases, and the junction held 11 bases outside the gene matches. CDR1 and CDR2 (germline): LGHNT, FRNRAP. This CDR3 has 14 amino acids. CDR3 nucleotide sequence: TGTGCTAGTGGCCAGGCCGGGACAGGGGAAGGAGCTTTCTTT. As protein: CASGQAGTGEGAFF.

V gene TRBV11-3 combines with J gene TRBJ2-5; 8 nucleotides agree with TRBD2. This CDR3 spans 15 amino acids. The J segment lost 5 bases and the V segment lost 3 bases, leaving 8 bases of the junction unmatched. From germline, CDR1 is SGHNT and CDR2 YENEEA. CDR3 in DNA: TGTGCCAGCAGCTTCGAGAGCGGGGGCGCGGAGACCCAGTACTTC. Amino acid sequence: CASSFESGGAETQYF.

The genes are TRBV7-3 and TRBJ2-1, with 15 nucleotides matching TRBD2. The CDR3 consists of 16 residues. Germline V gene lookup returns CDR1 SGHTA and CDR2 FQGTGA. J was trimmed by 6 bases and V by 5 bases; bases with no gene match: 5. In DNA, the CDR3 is TGTGCCAGCAGCACGGGACTAGCGGGAGGCAGCAATGAGCAGTTCTTC. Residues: CASSTGLAGGSNEQFF.

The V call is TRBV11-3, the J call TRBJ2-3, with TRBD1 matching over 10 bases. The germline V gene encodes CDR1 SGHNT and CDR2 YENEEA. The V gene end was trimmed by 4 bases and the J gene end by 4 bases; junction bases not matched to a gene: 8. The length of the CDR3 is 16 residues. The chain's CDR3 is CASSSRDRGLADTQYF. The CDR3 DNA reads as TGTGCCAGCAGCTCCCGGGACAGGGGACTCGCAGATACGCAGTATTTT.

The CDR3: CASSSNSGTSSWKQFF. The CDR3, as DNA: TGTGCCAGCAGTTCCAACTCCGGGACTAGCTCGTGGAAGCAGTTCTTC. The chain links TRBV6-5 to TRBJ2-1; the match to TRBD2 covers 9 bases. The length of the CDR3 is 16 residues. The V gene's germline CDR1 is MNHEY and CDR2 SVGAGI. The J segment lost 11 bases and the V segment lost 4 bases, leaving 15 bases of the junction unmatched.

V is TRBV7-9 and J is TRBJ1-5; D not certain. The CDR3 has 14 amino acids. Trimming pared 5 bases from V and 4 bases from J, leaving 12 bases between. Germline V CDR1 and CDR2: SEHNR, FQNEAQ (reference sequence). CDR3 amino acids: CASSPPGGNQPQHF. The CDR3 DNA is TGTGCCAGCAGCCCCCCCGGAGGAAATCAGCCCCAGCATTTT.

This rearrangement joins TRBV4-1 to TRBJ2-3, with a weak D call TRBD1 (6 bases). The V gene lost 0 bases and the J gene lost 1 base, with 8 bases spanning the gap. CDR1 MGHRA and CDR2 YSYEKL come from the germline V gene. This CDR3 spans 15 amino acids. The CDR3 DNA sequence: TGCGCCAGCAGCCAAGACGCAGGGGGCACAGATACGCAGTATTTT. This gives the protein CASSQDAGGTDTQYF.

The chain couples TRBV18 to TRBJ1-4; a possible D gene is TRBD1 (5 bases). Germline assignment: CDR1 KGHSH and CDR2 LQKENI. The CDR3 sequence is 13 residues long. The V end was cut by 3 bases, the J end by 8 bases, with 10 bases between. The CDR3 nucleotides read TGTGCCAGCTCACCCGGGGCGGGAGAAAAACTGTTTTTT. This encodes CASSPGAGEKLFF.

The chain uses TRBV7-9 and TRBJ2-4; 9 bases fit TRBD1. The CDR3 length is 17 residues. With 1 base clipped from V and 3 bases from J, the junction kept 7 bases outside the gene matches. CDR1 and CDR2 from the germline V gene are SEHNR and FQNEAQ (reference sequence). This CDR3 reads CASSLVSGTGFKNIQYF. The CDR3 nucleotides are TGTGCCAGCAGCTTAGTATCGGGGACAGGGTTCAAAAACATTCAGTACTTC. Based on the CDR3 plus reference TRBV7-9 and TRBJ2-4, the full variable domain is DTGVSQNPRHKITKRGQNVTFRCDPISEHNRLYWYRQTLGQGPEFLTYFQNEAQLEKSRLLSDRFSAERPKGSFSTLEIQRTEQGDSAMYLCASSLVSGTGFKNIQYFGAGTRLSVL.

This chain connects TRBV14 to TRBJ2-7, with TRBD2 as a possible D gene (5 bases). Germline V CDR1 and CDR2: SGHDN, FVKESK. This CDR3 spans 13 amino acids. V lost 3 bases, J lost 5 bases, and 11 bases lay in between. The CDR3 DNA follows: TGTGCCAGCAGCCAGGGAGCCCGGGACGAGCAGTACTTC. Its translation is CASSQGARDEQYF.

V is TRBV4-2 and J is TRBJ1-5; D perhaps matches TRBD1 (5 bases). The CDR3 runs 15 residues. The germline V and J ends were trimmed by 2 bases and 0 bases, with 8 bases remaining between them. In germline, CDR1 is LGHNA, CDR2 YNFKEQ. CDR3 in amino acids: CASSQTGDSNQPQHF. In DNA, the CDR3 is TGTGCCAGCAGCCAAACAGGAGATAGCAATCAGCCCCAGCATTTT.

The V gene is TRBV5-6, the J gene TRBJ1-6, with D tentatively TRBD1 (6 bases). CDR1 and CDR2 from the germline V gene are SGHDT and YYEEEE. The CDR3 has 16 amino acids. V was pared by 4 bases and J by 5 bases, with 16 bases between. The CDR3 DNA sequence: TGTGCCAGCAGCCCTCAGACAGGCTCGGATAATTCACCCCTCCACTTT. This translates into CASSPQTGSDNSPLHF.

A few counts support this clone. Here the CDR3 DNA reads TGTGCCAGCAGGGGGGACAGGGGGCGGTACACCGGGGAGCTGTTTTTT. Translating it yields CASRGDRGRYTGELFF. V is TRBV2 and J is TRBJ2-2, with 12 positions matching TRBD1. The CDR3 sequence is 16 residues long. Germline CDR1 reads SNHLY; CDR2 reads FYNNEI. V lost 6 bases, J lost 3 bases, and 5 bases stayed unmatched.